The source of this T cell receptor beta chain is a study of blood T cell repertoires in COVID-19. Study information: COVID-19 samples from acute and convalescent phases originated in the United States, Italy and Spain. From T cells, B-cell-depleted T cells, or PBMCs came the material, which was cDNA or gDNA.

Original analysis: Scientists estimated how many nucleated cells there were by amplifying reference gene primers. The data were produced by immunoSEQ multiplex PCR, yet TCRdb's version contains in-frame clones alone and is incomplete. V and J calls and clone size are those listed in that table; D and trimming were worked out from the DNA. The table has roughly 45,000 clones, 89% seen once. Germline CDR1 is SGHRS and CDR2 is YFSETQ. The CDR3 covers 15 residues. V lost 3 bases to trimming and J lost 5 bases; unmatched junction nucleotides: 5. The chain combines TRBV5-1 with TRBJ1-1; 12 bases align to TRBD1. This clonotype originated in a human donor in a cohort sampled during active COVID-19. The sequenced sample was peripheral blood. The CDR3 loop reads CASSSGTGGETEAFF. CDR3 nucleotide sequence: TGCGCCAGCAGCTCGGGGACAGGGGGCGAGACTGAAGCTTTCTTT. Combining the CDR3 with reference TRBV5-1 and TRBJ1-1 gives the whole variable domain KAGVTQTPRYLIKTRGQQVTLSCSPISGHRSVSWYQQTPGQGLQFLFEYFSETQRNKGNFPGRFSGRQFSNSRSEMNVSTLELGDSALYLCASSSGTGGETEAFFGQGTRLTVV.